A selection of T cell receptor beta chains follows, all from one sample in a study of blood T cells in healthy people across ages. One entry per CDR3 protein, called by TCRdb with MiXCR from the 5' RACE reads. The sample has more than 900,000 distinct CDR3 sequences, 25% to 30% seen once; the top ten hold roughly 10%. This sample also appeared in a second study, on T cells of mothers and their children.

Sequenced material: blood. The receptors were gathered from a woman aged 40-49 years in good health. Both conserved end residues are part of each CDR3. The D gene is left open where the match is weak. Not all rows give a size; the values are once, few, many and, for expanded clones, a class.

d_call,j_call,cdr3_length,v_call,clone_size,cdr3_aa,cdr3_nt
TRBD1,TRBJ2-7,14,TRBV4-1,-,CASSQGDRVFEQYF,TGCGCCAGCAGCCAGGGAGACAGGGTGTTCGAGCAGTACTTC
TRBD1,TRBJ2-1,15,TRBV7-3,many,CASSTGGSGYNEQFF,TGTGCCAGCAGTACAGGGGGATCTGGGTACAATGAGCAGTTCTTC
-,TRBJ2-3,13,TRBV7-2,-,CASSHAGTDTQYF,TGTGCCAGCAGCCATGCGGGCACAGATACGCAGTATTTT
-,TRBJ2-7,15,TRBV11-2,-,CASSLAGRKSYEQYF,TGTGCCAGCAGCTTAGCGGGGAGGAAATCCTACGAGCAGTACTTC
TRBD1,TRBJ1-2,15,TRBV5-8,-,CASSPWDSTNYGYTF,TGTGCCAGCAGCCCCTGGGACAGCACTAACTATGGCTACACCTTC
TRBD2,TRBJ2-1,18,TRBV7-2,few,CASSPPTSGSPFYNEQFF,TGTGCCAGCAGCCCACCGACTAGCGGGTCCCCCTTCTACAATGAGCAGTTCTTC
-,TRBJ2-1,17,TRBV7-3,-,CASSLNPLIGGYNEQFF,TGTGCCAGCAGCTTAAACCCCCTGATAGGGGGATACAATGAGCAGTTCTTC
TRBD1,TRBJ2-7,15,TRBV5-1,few,CASRPTGDISNEQYF,TGCGCCAGCCGCCCAACAGGGGATATTAGTAACGAGCAGTACTTC
-,TRBJ2-1,14,TRBV19,once,CASSIVGTSYEQFF,TGTGCCAGTAGTATCGTAGGCACTTCCTACGAGCAGTTCTTC
TRBD1,TRBJ2-1,15,TRBV7-9,-,CASSSAGTGVDEQFF,TGTGCCAGCAGCTCCGCAGGGACAGGGGTCGATGAGCAGTTCTTC
-,TRBJ2-2,13,TRBV7-2,-,CASSTIGFGELFF,TGTGCCAGCAGCACCATTGGGTTCGGGGAGCTGTTTTTT
TRBD1,TRBJ1-1,15,TRBV6-6,-,CASSYDRGGNTEAFF,TGTGCCAGCAGTTACGACAGGGGCGGGAACACTGAAGCTTTCTTT
TRBD2,TRBJ2-5,15,TRBV7-3,-,CASSLGGETLGTQYF,TGTGCCAGCAGCTTAGGGGGGGAGACCCTTGGGACCCAGTACTTC
-,TRBJ1-4,15,TRBV6-5,-,CASSYSPGTNEKLFF,TGTGCCAGCAGTTACTCTCCTGGGACCAATGAAAAACTGTTTTTT
-,TRBJ2-3,13,TRBV28,few,CASRDTYTDTQYF,TGTGCCAGCCGGGACACATACACAGATACGCAGTATTTT
TRBD1,TRBJ1-1,15,TRBV10-3,-,CAISESGQKNTEAFF,TGTGCCATCAGTGAATCGGGACAGAAGAACACTGAAGCTTTCTTT
-,TRBJ2-3,13,TRBV20-1,few,CSARWQNTDTQYF,TGCAGTGCTAGGTGGCAGAACACAGATACGCAGTATTTT
-,TRBJ2-5,14,TRBV27,-,CASSPYWGQETQYF,TGTGCCAGCTCTCCTTATTGGGGTCAAGAGACCCAGTACTTC
-,TRBJ2-3,16,TRBV5-1,-,CASSSGTRRGTDTQYF,TGCGCCAGCAGCTCGGGGACTCGGCGGGGCACAGATACGCAGTATTTT
TRBD2,TRBJ2-5,15,TRBV20-1,-,CSARTSGGAPETQYF,TGCAGTGCTAGGACTAGCGGGGGGGCCCCAGAGACCCAGTACTTC
-,TRBJ2-1,15,TRBV2,few,CASSSIRGPYNEQFF,TGTGCCAGCAGCTCAATACGTGGGCCCTACAATGAGCAGTTCTTC
TRBD2,TRBJ2-1,16,TRBV27,-,CASSFRGGARRNEQFF,TGTGCCAGCAGTTTTCGCGGGGGGGCCAGGAGGAATGAGCAGTTCTTC
-,TRBJ2-5,16,TRBV3-1,-,CASRPTSAGGKETQYF,TGTGCCAGCAGACCTACCTCCGCAGGGGGGAAAGAGACCCAGTACTTC
TRBD2,TRBJ2-7,15,TRBV27,few,CASRKAGGPSYEQYF,TGTGCCAGCAGGAAGGCGGGGGGGCCCTCCTACGAGCAGTACTTC
-,TRBJ2-5,13,TRBV4-3,few,CASSPSRGQTQYF,TGCGCCAGCAGCCCCTCGAGAGGACAGACCCAGTACTTC
-,TRBJ1-2,13,TRBV20-1,-,CSARKQGAYGYTF,TGCAGTGCTAGGAAACAGGGAGCCTATGGCTACACCTTC
-,TRBJ2-7,14,TRBV20-1,few,CSARGRVTSYEQYF,TGCAGTGCTAGAGGCCGAGTGACCTCCTACGAGCAGTACTTC
-,TRBJ2-1,13,TRBV20-1,-,CSASHSSYNEQFF,TGCAGTGCTAGCCACAGCTCCTACAATGAGCAGTTCTTC
TRBD1,TRBJ1-3,14,TRBV29-1,-,CSVADRVFGNTIYF,TGCAGCGTCGCGGACAGGGTATTTGGAAACACCATATATTTT
-,TRBJ2-1,14,TRBV4-3,many,CASSQELAANEQFF,TGCGCCAGCAGCCAAGAGTTAGCGGCGAATGAGCAGTTCTTC
TRBD1,TRBJ2-4,13,TRBV6-6,-,CASSYGQERIQYF,TGTGCCAGCAGTTACGGACAGGAAAGAATTCAGTACTTC
-,TRBJ1-5,12,TRBV29-1,-,CSVQEGVQPQHF,TGCAGCGTTCAGGAGGGGGTTCAGCCCCAGCATTTT